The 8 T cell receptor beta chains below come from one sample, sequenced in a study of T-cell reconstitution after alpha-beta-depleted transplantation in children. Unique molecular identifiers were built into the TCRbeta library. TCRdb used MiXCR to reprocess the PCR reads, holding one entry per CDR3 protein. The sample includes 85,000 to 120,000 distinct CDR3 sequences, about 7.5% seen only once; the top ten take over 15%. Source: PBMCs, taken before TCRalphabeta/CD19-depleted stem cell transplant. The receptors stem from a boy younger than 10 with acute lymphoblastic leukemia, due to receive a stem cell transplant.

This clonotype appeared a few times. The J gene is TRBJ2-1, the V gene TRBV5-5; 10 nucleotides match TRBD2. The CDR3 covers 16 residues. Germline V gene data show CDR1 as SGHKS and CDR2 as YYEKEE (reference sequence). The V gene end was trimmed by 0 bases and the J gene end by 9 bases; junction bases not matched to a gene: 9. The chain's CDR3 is CASSLVFQRGGGEQFF. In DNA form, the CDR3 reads TGTGCCAGCAGCTTGGTTTTCCAGCGGGGGGGCGGTGAGCAGTTCTTC.

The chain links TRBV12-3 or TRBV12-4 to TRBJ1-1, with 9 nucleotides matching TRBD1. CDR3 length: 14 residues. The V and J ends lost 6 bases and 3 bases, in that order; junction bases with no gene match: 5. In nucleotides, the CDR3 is TGTGCCAGCAGCCCCGACAGGGGGTACACTGAAGCTTTCTTT. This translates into CASSPDRGYTEAFF.

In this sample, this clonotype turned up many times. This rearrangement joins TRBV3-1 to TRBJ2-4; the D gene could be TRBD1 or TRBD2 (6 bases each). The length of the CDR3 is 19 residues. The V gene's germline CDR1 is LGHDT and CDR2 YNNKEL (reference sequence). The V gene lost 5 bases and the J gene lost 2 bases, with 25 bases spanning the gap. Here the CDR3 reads CASSSTFRGGLRTKNIQYF. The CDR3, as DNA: TGTGCCAGCAGCTCAACGTTTAGAGGGGGGCTTCGGACCAAAAACATTCAGTACTTC.

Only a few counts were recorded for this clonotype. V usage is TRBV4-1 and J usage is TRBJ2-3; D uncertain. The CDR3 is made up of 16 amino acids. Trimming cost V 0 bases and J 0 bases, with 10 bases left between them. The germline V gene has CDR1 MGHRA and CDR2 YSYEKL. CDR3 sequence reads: CASSQDVTVSTDTQYF. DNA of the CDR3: TGCGCCAGCAGCCAAGATGTTACGGTCAGCACAGATACGCAGTATTTT.

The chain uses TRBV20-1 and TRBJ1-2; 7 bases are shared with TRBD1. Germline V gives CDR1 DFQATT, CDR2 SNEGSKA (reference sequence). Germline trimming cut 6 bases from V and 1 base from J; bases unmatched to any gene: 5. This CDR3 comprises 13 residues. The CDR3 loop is CSAPGTVNYGYTF. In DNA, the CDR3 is TGCAGTGCGCCCGGGACAGTTAACTATGGCTACACCTTC.

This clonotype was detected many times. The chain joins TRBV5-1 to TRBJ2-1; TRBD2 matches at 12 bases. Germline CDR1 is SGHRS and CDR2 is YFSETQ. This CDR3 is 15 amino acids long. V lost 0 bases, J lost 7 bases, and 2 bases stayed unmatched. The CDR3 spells CASSLALAGGNEQFF. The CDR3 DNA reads TGCGCCAGCAGCTTGGCCCTAGCGGGGGGGAATGAGCAGTTCTTC.

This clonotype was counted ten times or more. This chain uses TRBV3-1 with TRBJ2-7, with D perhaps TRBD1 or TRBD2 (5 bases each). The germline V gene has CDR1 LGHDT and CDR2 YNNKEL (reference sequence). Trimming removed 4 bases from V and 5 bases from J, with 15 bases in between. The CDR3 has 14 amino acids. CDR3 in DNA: TGTGCCAGCAGCCTCTCCGGGACCAGCAACGAGCAGTACTTC. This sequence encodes CASSLSGTSNEQYF.

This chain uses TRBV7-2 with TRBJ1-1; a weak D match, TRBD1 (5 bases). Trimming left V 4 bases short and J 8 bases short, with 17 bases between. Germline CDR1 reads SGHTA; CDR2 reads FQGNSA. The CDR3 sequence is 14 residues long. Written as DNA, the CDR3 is TGTGCCAGCAGCTCTCGGGGGGTCTGGGGGGAAGCTTTCTTT. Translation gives CASSSRGVWGEAFF.